This is a list of T cell receptor beta chains from one sample in a study of blood T cell repertoires in COVID-19. The method was immunoSEQ multiplex PCR; TCRdb's version includes in-frame clones alone and lacks a portion of them. The sample holds 200,000 to 300,000 clones, 84% seen once. Sequences were obtained from peripheral blood. These receptors were collected from a human donor in a cohort sampled during active COVID-19. Each CDR3 is given with its conserved first and last residue. D genes are given only for firm matches. Where a row states a size, it is once, few, many or the class of an expanded clone; other rows omit it.

D gene	clone size	V gene	J gene	CDR3 DNA	CDR3 protein
.	.	TRBV29-1	TRBJ1-1	TGCAGCGTGGATACAGGGAAGAATACTGAAGCTTTCTTT	CSVDTGKNTEAFF
TRBD1	.	TRBV27	TRBJ2-5	TGTGCCAGCAGTTTACAATACCGGGACAGGGGAATGGAGACCCAGTACTTC	CASSLQYRDRGMETQYF
TRBD1	.	TRBV6-5	TRBJ2-7	TGTGCCAGCACCTACGGACAGGCCTACGAGCAGTACTTC	CASTYGQAYEQYF
.	.	TRBV7-9	TRBJ1-3	TGTGCCAGCAGCCTTGGACAGCCCCGAGGGGGAAACACCATATATTTT	CASSLGQPRGGNTIYF
.	.	TRBV5-5	TRBJ2-2	TGTGCCAGCAGCCGAATAAATGCGGGGGCTAACACCGGGGAGCTGTTTTTT	CASSRINAGANTGELFF
.	.	TRBV24-1	TRBJ2-1	TGTGCCACCAGTGACCCGGGAGCGAACAATGAGCAGTTCTTC	CATSDPGANNEQFF
TRBD1	.	TRBV18	TRBJ2-2	TGTGCCAGCTCACCAAAGTGGATAGGGGGCACTAACACCGGGGAGCTGTTTTTT	CASSPKWIGGTNTGELFF
.	.	TRBV7-9	TRBJ2-7	TGTGCCAGCAGCCCCTCCTTCAGGGGGGCCAGCGACGAGCAGTACTTC	CASSPSFRGASDEQYF
TRBD2	few	TRBV9	TRBJ2-7	TGTGCCAGCAGCGTGTCTAGCGGGAGGGCCCCTCTCGAGCAGTACTTC	CASSVSSGRAPLEQYF
.	.	TRBV10-2	TRBJ1-2	TGCGCCACTCACCAAGAAGGGAGGGGCAAGGGGGGCTACACCTTC	CATHQEGRGKGGYTF
.	.	TRBV12-3/TRBV12-4	TRBJ1-4	TGTGCCAGCAGTTTAGGAGCCAGGGGCGGACACTTTTTT	CASSLGARGGHFF
TRBD2	.	TRBV7-9	TRBJ2-5	TGTGCCAGCAGCTTCGGGAGGAGGGGTGGCAGCTTAAAAGAGACCCAGTACTTC	CASSFGRRGGSLKETQYF
.	.	TRBV6-5	TRBJ2-7	TGTGCCAGCAAGAGCCTCTACGAGCAGTACTTC	CASKSLYEQYF
.	.	TRBV18	TRBJ1-1	TGTGCCAGCTCACGAGCAGGGTCGGAAGCTGAAGCTTTCTTT	CASSRAGSEAEAFF
.	.	TRBV6-2/TRBV6-3	TRBJ1-3	TGTGCCAGCAGCCCCCACCAGGGGACTGGAAACACCATATATTTT	CASSPHQGTGNTIYF
.	once	TRBV18	TRBJ2-3	TGTGCCAGCTCACTCGGACTGAGCACAGATACGCAGTATTTT	CASSLGLSTDTQYF
TRBD2	.	TRBV7-2	TRBJ2-7	TGTGCCAGCAGCCGGCAGTCGGGACTATCCAACGAGCAGTACTTC	CASSRQSGLSNEQYF
.	.	TRBV25-1	TRBJ2-7	TGTGCCAGCGCGTGGCAGGGCTACGAGCAGTACTTC	CASAWQGYEQYF
.	.	TRBV6-2/TRBV6-3	TRBJ1-2	TGTGCCAGCAGTTCCCTTATAATGGAGCCCGGAGCTAACTATGGCTACACCTTC	CASSSLIMEPGANYGYTF
TRBD2	.	TRBV5-4	TRBJ2-2	TGTGCCAGCAGCTTTACCTTCAGCGGGAGGGCCGGGACCGGGGAGCTGTTTTTT	CASSFTFSGRAGTGELFF
.	.	TRBV4-3	TRBJ2-1	TGCGCCAGCAGCCAAGATATAGGTAACAGGGAGCAGTTCTTC	CASSQDIGNREQFF
TRBD1	few	TRBV4-3	TRBJ1-1	TGCGCCAGCAGCCAAGATAAGGGAGACAGGGTAAGCACTGAAGCTTTCTTT	CASSQDKGDRVSTEAFF
TRBD1	.	TRBV7-2	TRBJ1-1	TGTGCCAGCAGCTTACAGGGGGCAGCCACCATTCCCACCGCTGAAGCTTTCTTT	CASSLQGAATIPTAEAFF
TRBD1	.	TRBV5-6	TRBJ1-2	TGTGCCAGCAGCGTGGGACAGGGCCACTATGGCTACACCTTC	CASSVGQGHYGYTF
.	.	TRBV7-2	TRBJ2-7	TGTGCCAGCAGCTTAGACTCTGGGGGCGCTCCGTACGAGCAGTACTTC	CASSLDSGGAPYEQYF